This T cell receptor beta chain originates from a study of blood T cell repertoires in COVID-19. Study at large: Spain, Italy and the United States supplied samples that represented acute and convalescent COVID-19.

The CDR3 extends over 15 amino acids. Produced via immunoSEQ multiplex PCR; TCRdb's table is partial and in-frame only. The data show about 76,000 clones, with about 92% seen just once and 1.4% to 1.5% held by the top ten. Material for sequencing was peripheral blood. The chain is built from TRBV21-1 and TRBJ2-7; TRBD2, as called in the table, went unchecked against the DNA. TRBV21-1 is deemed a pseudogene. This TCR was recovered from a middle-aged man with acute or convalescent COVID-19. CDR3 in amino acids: CASSKPRESSYEQYF. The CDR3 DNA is TGTGCCAGCAGCAAACCCCGGGAGAGCTCCTACGAGCAGTACTTC.